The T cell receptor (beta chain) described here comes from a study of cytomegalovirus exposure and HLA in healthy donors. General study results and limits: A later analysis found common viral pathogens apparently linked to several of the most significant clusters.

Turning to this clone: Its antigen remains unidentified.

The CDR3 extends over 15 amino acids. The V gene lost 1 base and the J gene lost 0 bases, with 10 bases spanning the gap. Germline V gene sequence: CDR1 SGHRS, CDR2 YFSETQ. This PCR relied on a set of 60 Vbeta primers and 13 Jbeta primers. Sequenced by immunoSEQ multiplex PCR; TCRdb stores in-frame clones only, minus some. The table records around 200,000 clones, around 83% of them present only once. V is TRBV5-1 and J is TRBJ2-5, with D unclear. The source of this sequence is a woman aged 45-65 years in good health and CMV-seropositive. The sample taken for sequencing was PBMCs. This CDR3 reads CASSLLAQNQETQYF. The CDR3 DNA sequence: TGCGCCAGCAGCTTGCTCGCACAGAACCAAGAGACCCAGTACTTC.